This T cell receptor (beta chain) is from a study of blood T cell repertoires in COVID-19. Across the study: Sources were T cells, B-cell-depleted T cells, or PBMCs; the material itself was cDNA or gDNA.

TCRdb's copy holds only in-frame clones and misses some; the assay was immunoSEQ multiplex PCR. The sample lists roughly 700,000 clones, approximately 90% seen once, with approximately 0.3% in the top ten. Trimming cost V 7 bases and J 12 bases, with 13 bases left between them. The CDR3 sequence is 10 residues long. The germline V gene has CDR1 SQVTM and CDR2 ANQGSEA. The clonotype comes from a woman aged 18-30 years with acute or convalescent COVID-19. The rearrangement uses TRBV29-1 and TRBJ2-1; D is perhaps TRBD2 (5 bases). The sample comprised peripheral blood. CDR3 protein: CSAGLPSQFF. As DNA, the CDR3 is TGCAGCGCCGGACTGCCTTCGCAGTTCTTC.